This T cell receptor beta chain is from a study of beta chain features in type 1 diabetes. Study results and caveats: Lower insertion and higher deletion counts appeared at VDJ junctions in type 1 diabetes patients. Researchers report that Type 1 diabetes patients had moderately but significantly shorter TCRB CDR3s across all four CD4+ subsets.

This clone was observed a few times. Antigen unknown. The investigators reverse transcribed all of the isolated RNA, so they sequenced expressed TCRB transcripts. Reads from naive, central memory and regulatory T cell samples averaged about 3.3 million. The method was immunoSEQ multiplex PCR; TCRdb's version includes in-frame clones alone and lacks a portion of them. The table records 600,000 to 750,000 clones, around 11% of them present only once. Isolation of CD4+ naive, central memory, regulatory and stem cell-like memory cells was achieved by sorting via CD45RO/CCR7/CD25/CD127/CD95/CD27. CDR1 SGHTA and CDR2 FQGNSA come from the germline V gene. CDR3 length equals 16 residues. With V trimmed by 2 bases and J by 5 bases, 9 bases remained unmatched.

The clonotype comes from a man aged 30-40 years with type 1 diabetes. The chain recombines TRBV7-2 with TRBJ2-5, with 9 bases that match TRBD2. Sequences were obtained from naive CD4+ T cells from blood. The CDR3 loop is CASSLSAGGPRETQYF. DNA of the CDR3: TGTGCCAGCAGCTTATCTGCGGGGGGGCCTAGGGAGACCCAGTACTTC. Full variable domain (rest looked up from reference TRBV7-2 and TRBJ2-5): GAGVSQSPSNKVTEKGKDVELRCDPISGHTALYWYRQSLGQGLEFLIYFQGNSAPDKSGLPSDRFSAERTGGSVSTLTIQRTQQEDSAVYLCASSLSAGGPRETQYFGPGTRLLVL.